The 10 T cell receptor beta chains presented below share a single source sample, sequenced in a study of beta chain features in type 1 diabetes. General study results and limits: All four CD4+ subsets from Type 1 diabetes patients carried moderately but significantly shorter TCRB CDR3s.

Their antigen targets remain unknown. Isolated RNA was reverse transcribed in full, so expressed TCRB transcripts were sequenced. Produced via immunoSEQ multiplex PCR; TCRdb's table is partial and in-frame only. This repertoire shows about 170,000 clones, around 8% found once; its top ten account for roughly 1%. Material for sequencing was central memory CD4+ T cells from blood. All receptors derive from a middle-aged woman with type 1 diabetes.

This clone was found a few times. This sequence joins TRBV27 and TRBJ2-1; 9 nucleotides match TRBD2. The CDR3 has 15 amino acids. The germline V gene has CDR1 MNHEY and CDR2 SMNVEV (reference sequence). V was pared by 7 bases and J by 1 base, with 5 bases of the junction left unmatched. The CDR3 coding sequence is TGTGCCAGCAATAGCGGGAGTGGGTCCTACAATGAGCAGTTCTTC. It codes for CASNSGSGSYNEQFF.

V gene TRBV27 combines with J gene TRBJ2-1, with 8 bases matching TRBD2. After removal of 5 bases from V and 8 bases from J, the junction contained 5 bases not matched to a gene. Per the germline V gene, CDR1 is MNHEY and CDR2 is SMNVEV (reference sequence). CDR3 length equals 13 residues. CDR3 amino acids: CASSRREVDEQFF. The CDR3, as DNA: TGTGCCAGCAGTAGGCGGGAGGTCGATGAGCAGTTCTTC.

This clone occurred a few times. This chain uses TRBV6-5 with TRBJ2-3; a possible D gene is TRBD2 (6 bases). CDR3 length equals 15 residues. Trimming removed 8 bases at V and 9 bases at J, with 24 bases between. Germline V gene data show CDR1 as MNHEY and CDR2 as SVGAGI. CDR3 sequence (DNA): TGTGCCAGCGTACCCCGGGGGATGGCGGGATCAACGCAGTATTTT. This encodes CASVPRGMAGSTQYF.

The chain joins TRBV6-1 to TRBJ2-1; D may be TRBD1 (6 bases). V was pared by 3 bases and J by 0 bases, with 15 bases between. Per germline, CDR1 MNHNS and CDR2 SASEGT. This CDR3 region has 17 residues. DNA of the CDR3: TGTGCCAGCAGTGAGAAACAGGGCTCCAGCTCCTACAATGAGCAGTTCTTC. This encodes CASSEKQGSSSYNEQFF.

This clone has more than one count but fewer than ten. This chain connects TRBV18 to TRBJ1-1; no reliable D call. Germline CDR1 is KGHSH and CDR2 is LQKENI. V gave up 5 bases and J gave up 1 base, with 8 bases separating them. The CDR3 runs 13 residues. This CDR3 reads CASSVAGNTEAFF. CDR3 DNA: TGTGCCAGCTCAGTCGCCGGGAACACTGAAGCTTTCTTT.

The chain couples TRBV9 to TRBJ2-7; 15 bases fit TRBD2. Germline V gives CDR1 SGDLS, CDR2 YYNGEE. The V gene end was trimmed by 4 bases and the J gene end by 6 bases; junction bases not matched to a gene: 2. The CDR3 loop spans 14 amino acids. CDR3: CASSSGLAGGEQYF. The CDR3 DNA reads TGTGCCAGCAGCTCGGGACTAGCGGGAGGCGAGCAGTACTTC. The variable domain in full, with the rest retrieved from reference TRBV9 and TRBJ2-7, is DSGVTQTPKHLITATGQRVTLRCSPRSGDLSVYWYQQSLDQGLQFLIQYYNGEERAKGNILERFSAQQFPDLHSELNLSSLELGDSALYFCASSSGLAGGEQYFGPGTRLTVT.

This clone has just a few counts. CDR3 coding DNA: TGTGCCAGTATTGGACAGGGCACAGATACGCAGTATTTT. Amino acids: CASIGQGTDTQYF. The chain joins TRBV19 to TRBJ2-3; 7 nucleotides align to TRBD1. The CDR3 extends over 13 amino acids. Germline V gene lookup returns CDR1 LNHDA and CDR2 SQIVND (reference sequence). The V segment lost 7 bases and the J segment 1 base; nucleotides outside the gene matches: 2.

There are a few counts of this clone. The genes are TRBV28 and TRBJ2-4; tentatively, D is TRBD1 (6 bases). Looked up from germline, CDR1 is MDHEN and CDR2 is SYDVKM. The CDR3 length is 15 residues. The germline V and J ends were trimmed by 6 bases and 1 base, with 13 bases remaining between them. The CDR3 region has the DNA TGTGCCAGCAGGCTACAGGGTGCGGCCAAAAACATTCAGTACTTC. Translation: CASRLQGAAKNIQYF.

The gene calls are TRBV7-9 and TRBJ1-1; 9 nucleotides align to TRBD1. CDR1 SEHNR and CDR2 FQNEAQ come from the germline V gene (reference sequence). This CDR3 has 15 residues. V gave up 5 bases and J gave up 1 base; unmatched junction bases: 5. CDR3 nucleotides: TGTGCCAGCAGCCCCGGGACAGGGAGGAACACTGAAGCTTTCTTT. Its protein is CASSPGTGRNTEAFF.

The rearrangement joins TRBV4-2 to TRBJ1-5; D may be TRBD1 (6 bases). The CDR3 sequence is 17 residues long. Germline V gene data show CDR1 as LGHNA and CDR2 as YNFKEQ. V was clipped by 1 base and J by 7 bases, with 20 bases between them. The CDR3 here is CASSQVGVKQGWQPQHF. In nucleotides, the CDR3 is TGTGCCAGCAGCCAAGTCGGGGTAAAACAGGGTTGGCAGCCCCAGCATTTT.